This TCR beta chain came from a study of blood T cell repertoires in COVID-19. Generated by immunoSEQ multiplex PCR, the TCRdb table keeps only in-frame clones and is missing some. The table lists 45,000 to 60,000 clones, around 86% of them singletons, with 15% to 20% in the top ten. The CDR3 length is 12 residues. Trimming removed 4 bases at V and 8 bases at J, with 8 bases between. Germline CDR1 and CDR2: SGHTA and FQGNSA. The sequencing input was peripheral blood. The receptor comes from a man aged 55 to 70 with active or convalescent COVID-19. The genes are TRBV7-2 and TRBJ1-4, with unresolved D. CDR3 nucleotide sequence: TGTGCCAGCAGCTCGACCGGGGAAAAACTGTTTTTT. Its translation: CASSSTGEKLFF.